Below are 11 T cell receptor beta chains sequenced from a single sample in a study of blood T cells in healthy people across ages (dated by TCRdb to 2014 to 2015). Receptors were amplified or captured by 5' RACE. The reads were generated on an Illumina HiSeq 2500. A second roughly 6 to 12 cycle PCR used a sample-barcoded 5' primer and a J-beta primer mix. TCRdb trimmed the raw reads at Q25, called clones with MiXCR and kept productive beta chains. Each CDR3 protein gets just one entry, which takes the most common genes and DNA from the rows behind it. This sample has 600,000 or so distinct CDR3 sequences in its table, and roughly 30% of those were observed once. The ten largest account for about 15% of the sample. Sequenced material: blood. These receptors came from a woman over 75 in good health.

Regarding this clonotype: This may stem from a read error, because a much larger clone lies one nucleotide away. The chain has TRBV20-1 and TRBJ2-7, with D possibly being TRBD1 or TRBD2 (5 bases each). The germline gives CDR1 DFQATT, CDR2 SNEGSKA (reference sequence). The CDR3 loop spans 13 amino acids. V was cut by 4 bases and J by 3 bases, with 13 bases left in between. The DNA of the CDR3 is TGCAGTGCTACCGGGGCAGGGATCTACGAGCAGTACTTC. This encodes CSATGAGIYEQYF.

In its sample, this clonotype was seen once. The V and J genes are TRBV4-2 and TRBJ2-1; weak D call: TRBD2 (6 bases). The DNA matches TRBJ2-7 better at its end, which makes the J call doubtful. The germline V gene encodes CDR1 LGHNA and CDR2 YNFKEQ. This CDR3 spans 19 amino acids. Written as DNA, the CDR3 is TGTGCCAGCAGCCCGAAACTAGCTTCTGAGTGGAGCTCCTACAATGAGCAGTACTTC. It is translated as CASSPKLASEWSSYNEQYF.

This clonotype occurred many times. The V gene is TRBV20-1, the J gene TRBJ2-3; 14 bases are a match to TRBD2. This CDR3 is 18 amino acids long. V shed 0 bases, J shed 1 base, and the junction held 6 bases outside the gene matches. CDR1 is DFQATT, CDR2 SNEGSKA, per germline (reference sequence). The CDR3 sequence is CSARDGGLAGERTDTQYF. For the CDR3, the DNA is TGCAGTGCTAGAGATGGGGGACTAGCGGGGGAGCGCACAGATACGCAGTATTTT.

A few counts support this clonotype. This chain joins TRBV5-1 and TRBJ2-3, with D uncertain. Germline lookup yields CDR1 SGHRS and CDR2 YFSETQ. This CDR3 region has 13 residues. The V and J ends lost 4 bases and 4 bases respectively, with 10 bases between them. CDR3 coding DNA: TGCGCCAGCAGCCCCCGAAGCTCAGATACGCAGTATTTT. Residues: CASSPRSSDTQYF.

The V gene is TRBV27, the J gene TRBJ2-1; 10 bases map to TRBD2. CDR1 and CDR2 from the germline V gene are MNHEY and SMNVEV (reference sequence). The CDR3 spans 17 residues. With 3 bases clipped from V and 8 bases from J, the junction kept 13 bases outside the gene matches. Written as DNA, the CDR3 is TGTGCCAGCAGTTTTGGTCCCCCCGGGACTAGCGAGGATGAGCAGTTCTTC. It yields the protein CASSFGPPGTSEDEQFF.

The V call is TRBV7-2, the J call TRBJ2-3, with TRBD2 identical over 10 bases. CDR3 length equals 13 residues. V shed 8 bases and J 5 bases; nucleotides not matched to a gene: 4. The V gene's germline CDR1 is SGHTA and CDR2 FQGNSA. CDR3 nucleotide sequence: TGTGCCAGCCAGCGGGGGGGCCGAGATACGCAGTATTTT. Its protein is CASQRGGRDTQYF.

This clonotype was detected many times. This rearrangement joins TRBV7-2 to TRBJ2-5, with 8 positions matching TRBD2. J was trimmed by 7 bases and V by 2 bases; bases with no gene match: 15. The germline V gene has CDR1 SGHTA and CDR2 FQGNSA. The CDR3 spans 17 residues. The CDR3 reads CASSLSPRGGQGGTQYF. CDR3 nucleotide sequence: TGTGCCAGCAGCTTATCCCCACGCGGGGGGCAAGGGGGGACCCAGTACTTC.

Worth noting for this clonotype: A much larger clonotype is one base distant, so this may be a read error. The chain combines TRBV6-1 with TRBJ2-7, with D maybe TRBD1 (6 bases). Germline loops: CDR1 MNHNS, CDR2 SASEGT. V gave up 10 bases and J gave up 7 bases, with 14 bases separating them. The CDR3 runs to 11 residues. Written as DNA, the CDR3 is TGTGCCACCACAGGGTCGGGGGAGCAGTACTTC. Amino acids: CATTGSGEQYF.

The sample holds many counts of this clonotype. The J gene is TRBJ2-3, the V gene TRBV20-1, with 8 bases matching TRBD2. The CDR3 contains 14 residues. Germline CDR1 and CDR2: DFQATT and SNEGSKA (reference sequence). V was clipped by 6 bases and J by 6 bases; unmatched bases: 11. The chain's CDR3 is CSAERGGQDDTQYF. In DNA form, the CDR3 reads TGCAGTGCGGAACGGGGGGGCCAAGATGATACGCAGTATTTT.

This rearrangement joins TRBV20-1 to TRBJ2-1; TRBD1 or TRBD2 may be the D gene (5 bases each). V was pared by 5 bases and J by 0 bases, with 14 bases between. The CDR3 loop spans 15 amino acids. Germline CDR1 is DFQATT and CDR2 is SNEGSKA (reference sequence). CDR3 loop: CSAGTGSSSYNEQFF. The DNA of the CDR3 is TGCAGTGCTGGGACGGGGTCTAGCTCCTACAATGAGCAGTTCTTC.

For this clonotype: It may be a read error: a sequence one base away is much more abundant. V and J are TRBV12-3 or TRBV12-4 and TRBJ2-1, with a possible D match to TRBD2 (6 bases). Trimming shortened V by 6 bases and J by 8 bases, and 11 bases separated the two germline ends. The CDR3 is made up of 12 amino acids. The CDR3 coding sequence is TGTGCCAGCAGAGGACGGGGGTATGAGCAGTTCTTC. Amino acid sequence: CASRGRGYEQFF.